The 15 T cell receptor beta chains listed next were all sequenced from one sample in a study of vaccination and CD4 T cells after COVID-19. Sample treatment: roughly 10-day PBMC culture with coronavirus spike peptide pools or control peptides (ViraFEST assay). No antigen has been identified for these receptors. An Oncomine TCR Beta short-read assay was used to sequence the DNA from cultured CD4+ T cells. MiXCR, run by TCRdb on the PCR reads, gives a single entry per CDR3 protein. The data contain some 10,000 distinct CDR3 sequences, approximately 52% of them singletons. Sequencing input: CD4+ T cells from blood, cultured in vitro. The receptors were sampled from a human donor who had recovered from COVID-19.

In this sample, this clonotype turned up a few times. V usage is TRBV6-1 and J usage is TRBJ2-2, with D perhaps TRBD1 (6 bases). This CDR3 comprises 14 residues. The germline gives CDR1 MNHNS, CDR2 SASEGT. Trimming took off 11 bases at V and 6 bases at J, with 19 bases between the two ends. The CDR3 spells CAHRPTGRAGELFF. In DNA, the CDR3 is TGTGCCCACCGACCGACAGGAAGGGCCGGGGAGCTGTTTTTT.

This clonotype was counted a single time. The V and J genes are TRBV6-1 and TRBJ2-5; D not certain. V was shortened by 2 bases and J by 3 bases, with 7 bases between the two germline ends. The germline V gene has CDR1 MNHNS and CDR2 SASEGT. The CDR3 consists of 13 residues. CDR3 sequence reads: CASSEIGEETQYF. CDR3 nucleotide sequence: TGTGCCAGCAGTGAAATAGGAGAAGAGACCCAGTACTTC.

The CDR3 spells CASSISSRLMNTEAFF. The CDR3 nucleotides read TGTGCCAGTAGTATTAGCTCCCGACTGATGAACACTGAAGCTTTCTTT. The J gene is TRBJ1-1, the V gene TRBV19; D call uncertain. This CDR3 has 16 amino acids. CDR1 and CDR2 (germline): LNHDA, SQIVND (reference sequence). Trimming cost V 3 bases and J 0 bases, with 14 bases left between them.

This clonotype was counted only a few times. The V gene is TRBV7-9, the J gene TRBJ1-1, with D perhaps TRBD1 (6 bases). V lost 5 bases and J lost 1, with 14 bases in between. This CDR3 region has 15 residues. Looked up from germline, CDR1 is SEHNR and CDR2 is FQNEAQ (reference sequence). The CDR3 sequence is CASSPPGGENTEAFF. CDR3 coding DNA: TGTGCCAGCAGCCCCCCGGGGGGCGAGAACACTGAAGCTTTCTTT.

The V and J genes are TRBV28 and TRBJ2-5, with 7 positions matching TRBD1. The CDR3 spans 15 residues. J was trimmed by 1 base and V by 4 bases; bases with no gene match: 6. The germline gives CDR1 MDHEN, CDR2 SYDVKM. In DNA form, the CDR3 reads TGTGCCAGCAGTTGGACAGGCCGGTTCCAAGAGACCCAGTACTTC. Protein product: CASSWTGRFQETQYF.

The chain uses TRBV5-1 and TRBJ2-5; no clear D gene. This CDR3 region has 13 residues. The V end was cut by 7 bases, the J end by 4 bases, with 14 bases between. Germline V gene lookup returns CDR1 SGHRS and CDR2 YFSETQ. The CDR3 loop reads CASARVGRETQYF. The CDR3 coding sequence is TGCGCCAGCGCACGCGTGGGTCGAGAGACCCAGTACTTC.

This clonotype was observed a handful of times. The chain links TRBV20-1 to TRBJ2-5; D not certain. The CDR3 totals 13 residues. The germline V gene encodes CDR1 DFQATT and CDR2 SNEGSKA (reference sequence). Trimming took off 1 base at V and 5 bases at J, with 11 bases between the two ends. In DNA form, the CDR3 reads TGCAGTGCTAGAGTCTCCTTGGGGGAGACCCAGTACTTC. Translation: CSARVSLGETQYF.

This clonotype showed up just once. CDR3 in amino acids: CASSPPWQGRAEAFF. CDR3 bases: TGCGCCAGCAGCCCTCCTTGGCAGGGTAGGGCTGAAGCTTTCTTT. This chain joins TRBV4-1 and TRBJ1-1, with a tentative D call TRBD1 (5 bases). V lost 4 bases and J 6 bases, leaving 18 bases between the germline ends. The CDR3 runs to 15 residues. CDR1 and CDR2 from the germline V gene are MGHRA and YSYEKL.

This clonotype is a singleton in its sample. V is TRBV29-1 and J is TRBJ2-2; possibly TRBD1 or TRBD2 for D (5 bases each). Per germline, CDR1 SQVTM and CDR2 ANQGSEA. This CDR3 region has 14 residues. V was trimmed by 4 bases and J by 0 bases, leaving 9 bases between them. The CDR3 sequence is CSVGGLPNTGELFF. As DNA, the CDR3 is TGCAGCGTTGGGGGGTTACCGAACACCGGGGAGCTGTTTTTT.

The chain couples TRBV5-5 to TRBJ1-3, with a possible D match to TRBD1 (5 bases). The CDR3 extends over 14 amino acids. The germline V gene has CDR1 SGHKS and CDR2 YYEKEE (reference sequence). V gave up 4 bases and J gave up 7 bases, with 15 bases separating them. The CDR3 sequence: CASSLRVGGNTIYF. The CDR3 nucleotides read TGTGCCAGCAGCCTTCGGGTCGGGGGGAACACCATATATTTT.

This chain uses TRBV19 with TRBJ2-5, with 10 positions matching TRBD2. There are 16 residues in the CDR3. The germline V gene has CDR1 LNHDA and CDR2 SQIVND (reference sequence). V shed 5 bases, J shed 3 bases, and the junction held 9 bases outside the gene matches. DNA of the CDR3: TGTGCCAGTAGTTCCCTTAGCGGGGGGACAAAAGAGACCCAGTACTTC. Protein: CASSSLSGGTKETQYF.

The rearrangement links TRBV20-1 to TRBJ1-2; 7 positions match TRBD1. The CDR3 loop spans 14 amino acids. V shed 3 bases and J 6 bases; nucleotides not matched to a gene: 10. Per the germline V gene, CDR1 is DFQATT and CDR2 is SNEGSKA (reference sequence). The CDR3 nucleotides are TGCAGTGCTAGGTTCAGCCGGCAGGGGGATGGCTACACCTTC. Protein: CSARFSRQGDGYTF.

The chain joins TRBV20-1 to TRBJ2-3; 9 bases are a match to TRBD2. V lost 8 bases, J lost 0 bases, and 3 bases stayed unmatched. This CDR3 has 13 residues. Germline-derived CDR1 and CDR2 are DFQATT and SNEGSKA (reference sequence). The CDR3 spells CSPLAGSTDTQYF. DNA for the CDR3: TGCAGTCCTCTAGCGGGAAGCACAGATACGCAGTATTTT.

The gene calls are TRBV2 and TRBJ2-5, with 9 bases matching TRBD2. Germline V gives CDR1 SNHLY, CDR2 FYNNEI. This CDR3 is 16 amino acids long. V lost 7 bases and J lost 2; bases outside the gene matches: 11. The CDR3 nucleotides read TGTGCCAGCAACATCCTCGGTACTAGCGGGCAAGAGACCCAGTACTTC. Its translation is CASNILGTSGQETQYF. The entire variable domain, with the rest obtained from reference TRBV2 and TRBJ2-5, is as follows: EPEVTQTPSHQVTQMGQEVILRCVPISNHLYFYWYRQILGQKVEFLVSFYNNEISEKSEIFDDQFSVERPDGSNFTLKIRSTKLEDSAMYFCASNILGTSGQETQYFGPGTRLLVL.

V and J are TRBV30 and TRBJ2-5; D could derive from TRBD1 or TRBD2 (6 bases each). This CDR3 spans 14 amino acids. CDR1 is GTSNPN, CDR2 SVGIG, per germline (reference sequence). The V end lost 6 bases, the J end lost 6 bases, and 20 bases lay between the germline ends. This chain's CDR3 is CACLRGAGGQTQYF. CDR3 coding DNA: TGTGCCTGCTTGAGGGGGGCGGGTGGACAGACCCAGTACTTC.